What follows are 26 T cell receptor beta chains derived from one specimen sequenced in a study of regulatory T cells in long-lasting Graves disease. Time point noted: newly diagnosed GD, antithyroid drugs for less than 3 months. RNA extracted from PBMCs served as the sequencing template. Investigators prepared the TCR beta libraries by applying iRepertoire HTBI primers and Arm-PCR of CDR3 regions. Using its own MiXCR run on the multiplex PCR reads, TCRdb lists one record per CDR3 protein. The sample lists 510,000 or so distinct CDR3 sequences; approximately 12% were seen once. These data also featured in a second study, about T cells in Graves' hyperthyroidism and ophthalmopathy.

The sample was peripheral blood mononuclear cells (PBMCs), taken at new diagnosis, from a patient treated with antithyroid drugs. Receptors were obtained from a woman under 40 with Graves disease.

This clonotype was found many times. This chain connects TRBV28 to TRBJ2-5; 9 bases line up with TRBD2. Germline V gene lookup returns CDR1 MDHEN and CDR2 SYDVKM. The J segment lost 2 bases and the V segment lost 5 bases, leaving 12 bases of the junction unmatched. This CDR3 is 17 amino acids long. CDR3 sequence: CASSTRSGRGGQETQYF. CDR3 bases: TGTGCCAGCAGTACCCGTAGCGGGAGAGGAGGACAAGAGACCCAGTACTTC.

In this sample, this clonotype turned up many times. The chain uses TRBV12-3 or TRBV12-4 and TRBJ2-1; no clear D. V lost 5 bases to trimming and J lost 6 bases, with 11 bases between them. This CDR3 is 13 amino acids long. CDR3 amino acids: CASSSDPGNEQFF. CDR3 in DNA: TGTGCCAGCAGTAGCGACCCCGGCAATGAGCAGTTCTTC.

This clonotype showed up many times. CDR3 sequence: CASSLNPGADEQYF. For the CDR3, the DNA is TGCGCCAGCAGCTTGAACCCGGGGGCCGACGAGCAGTACTTC. The chain has TRBV5-1 and TRBJ2-7; D possibly uses TRBD1 or TRBD2 (6 bases each). V was clipped by 1 base and J by 5 bases, with 13 bases between them. This CDR3 is 14 amino acids long. Germline values: CDR1 SGHRS, CDR2 YFSETQ.

V is TRBV6-2 or TRBV6-3 and J is TRBJ2-3; D is unresolved. Per germline, CDR1 MNHEY and CDR2 SVGEGT. The CDR3 sequence is 13 residues long. V was clipped by 5 bases and J by 9 bases, with 15 bases between them. DNA for the CDR3: TGTGCCAGCAGTCCCGCCTTCATTGCGACGCAGTATTTT. Amino acids: CASSPAFIATQYF.

The rearrangement joins TRBV6-5 to TRBJ2-2, with TRBD1 as a possible D gene (6 bases). V was pared by 2 bases and J by 5 bases, with 15 bases between. This CDR3 has 16 residues. Germline-derived CDR1 and CDR2 are MNHEY and SVGAGI. CDR3 DNA: TGTGCCAGCAGTTACCCCGAAGGGGGTGGGACCGGGGAGCTGTTTTTT. Translation gives CASSYPEGGGTGELFF.

This clonotype was seen at least ten times. This chain connects TRBV10-3 to TRBJ2-7; D is uncertain. Germline values: CDR1 ENHRY, CDR2 SYGVKD. The ends were cut back, 4 bases at V and 4 bases at J, with 8 bases in the middle. The CDR3 sequence is 12 residues long. The CDR3 here is CAISGTYYEQYF. The CDR3 nucleotides are TGTGCCATCAGTGGAACTTATTACGAGCAGTACTTC.

This clonotype was observed a few times. V is TRBV5-1 and J is TRBJ2-1; TRBD1 matches at 9 bases. CDR1 and CDR2 (germline): SGHRS, YFSETQ. The V segment lost 2 bases and the J segment 7 bases; nucleotides outside the gene matches: 10. This CDR3 contains 16 residues. The chain's CDR3 is CASSFFLQGAGNEQFF. CDR3 in DNA: TGCGCCAGCAGCTTCTTTTTACAGGGGGCAGGGAATGAGCAGTTCTTC.

This clonotype was picked up many times. The chain joins TRBV10-3 to TRBJ1-1; possibly TRBD1 for D (5 bases). The CDR3 length is 16 residues. Germline assignment: CDR1 ENHRY and CDR2 SYGVKD. Trimming stripped 3 bases from V and 1 base from J, with 15 bases between. CDR3 DNA: TGTGCCATCAGTGAAGGTATGTCAGGGAAGAACACTGAAGCTTTCTTT. Protein: CAISEGMSGKNTEAFF.

This clonotype was seen only a few times. V gene TRBV7-9 combines with J gene TRBJ2-7, with 7 bases lining up with TRBD1. The CDR3 has 15 residues. V trimming: 5 bases; J trimming: 2 bases; junction bases outside the gene matches: 9. From germline, CDR1 is SEHNR and CDR2 FQNEAQ (reference sequence). The CDR3 DNA reads TGTGCCAGCAGCACCGACAGGGACCATCCCTACGAGCAGTACTTC. This encodes CASSTDRDHPYEQYF. Combining the CDR3 with reference TRBV7-9 and TRBJ2-7 gives the whole variable domain DTGVSQNPRHKITKRGQNVTFRCDPISEHNRLYWYRQTLGQGPEFLTYFQNEAQLEKSRLLSDRFSAERPKGSFSTLEIQRTEQGDSAMYLCASSTDRDHPYEQYFGPGTRLTVT.

The chain combines TRBV7-9 with TRBJ1-5, with D maybe TRBD1 (6 bases). The CDR3 loop spans 14 amino acids. Germline assignment: CDR1 SEHNR and CDR2 FQNEAQ (reference sequence). The V end was cut by 5 bases, the J end by 9 bases, with 17 bases between. CDR3 region: CASSKDGGQGPQHF. Written as DNA, the CDR3 is TGTGCCAGCAGCAAGGACGGGGGGCAGGGGCCCCAGCATTTT. Using reference TRBV7-9 and TRBJ1-5 for the parts outside the CDR3, the full variable domain is DTGVSQNPRHKITKRGQNVTFRCDPISEHNRLYWYRQTLGQGPEFLTYFQNEAQLEKSRLLSDRFSAERPKGSFSTLEIQRTEQGDSAMYLCASSKDGGQGPQHFGDGTRLSIL.

This clonotype has ten or more counts. V is TRBV28 and J is TRBJ2-3, with D perhaps assigned TRBD1 or TRBD2 (6 bases each). The V gene lost 2 bases and the J gene lost 2 bases, with 17 bases spanning the gap. The CDR3 runs 17 residues. CDR1 MDHEN and CDR2 SYDVKM come from the germline V gene. The CDR3 DNA is TGTGCCAGCAGTTTAAAAGGGGGGCGGGGTCTCACAGATACGCAGTATTTT. This translates into CASSLKGGRGLTDTQYF.

This clonotype turned up a few times. CDR3 bases: TGTGCCAGCAGCCAACTGGAATCGCGCACAGATACGCAGTATTTT. The encoded protein is CASSQLESRTDTQYF. This chain connects TRBV7-9 to TRBJ2-3; D gene ambiguous. The CDR3 contains 15 residues. Germline lookup yields CDR1 SEHNR and CDR2 FQNEAQ (reference sequence). V lost 5 bases to trimming and J lost 1 base, with 13 bases between them.

This clonotype appeared a few times. The chain has TRBV4-1 and TRBJ2-2; 7 bases agree with TRBD1. The CDR3 is 15 amino acids. With V trimmed by 4 bases and J by 7 bases, 9 bases remained unmatched. Germline V gene data show CDR1 as MGHRA and CDR2 as YSYEKL. The CDR3 region is CASSLLGGSGGELFF. The CDR3 nucleotides read TGCGCCAGCAGCCTTCTAGGGGGCAGCGGCGGGGAGCTGTTTTTT.

CDR3 nucleotide sequence: TGTGCCAGCTGCCGGACTAGCGGGACCGAGAGTGAGCAGTTCTTC. Protein sequence: CASCRTSGTESEQFF. V and J are TRBV12-3 or TRBV12-4 and TRBJ2-1, with 12 bases matching TRBD2. With V trimmed by 8 bases and J by 9 bases, 11 bases remained unmatched. This CDR3 contains 15 residues.

This clonotype was observed at least ten times. The germline gene is not matched at one end of the junction; a read error may be the cause. The genes are TRBV5-1 and TRBJ2-1; 7 bases align to TRBD1. In germline, CDR1 is SGHRS, CDR2 YFSETQ. The CDR3 covers 15 residues. Here the CDR3 reads CASSFSRTGYNEQFF. CDR3 nucleotides: TGTGCCAGCAGCTTCTCCCGGACAGGATACAATGAGCAGTTCTTC.

Of note for this clonotype: It may be a read error: a sequence one base away is much more abundant. V usage is TRBV6-1 and J usage is TRBJ2-5; 7 bases fit TRBD1. Germline V gene sequence: CDR1 MNHNS, CDR2 SASEGT. The CDR3 has 11 amino acids. The CDR3 coding sequence is TGTGCCAGTAACAGGGGTGAGACCCAGTGCTTC. It is translated as CASNRGETQCF.

This clonotype appeared many times. This chain links TRBV7-9 with TRBJ1-1; D gene uncertain. Germline CDR1 SEHNR, CDR2 FQNEAQ (reference sequence). Trimming shortened V by 2 bases and J by 1 base, and 5 bases separated the two germline ends. The CDR3 loop spans 13 amino acids. DNA of the CDR3: TGTGCCAGCAGCTTATATGAGAACACTGAAGCTTTCTTT. Translated, it gives CASSLYENTEAFF.

The chain is built from TRBV11-2 and TRBJ2-5, with 11 bases matching TRBD1. This CDR3 contains 16 residues. Germline V gene lookup returns CDR1 SGHAT and CDR2 FQNNGV. V lost 4 bases to trimming and J lost 5 bases; unmatched junction nucleotides: 9. The CDR3 reads CASSSPRDRGGETQYF. Written as DNA, the CDR3 is TGTGCCAGCAGCTCCCCCCGGGACAGGGGGGGCGAGACCCAGTACTTC.

The V call is TRBV7-9, the J call TRBJ1-5; 7 bases fit TRBD1. The CDR3 is made up of 16 amino acids. The V gene's germline CDR1 is SEHNR and CDR2 FQNEAQ (reference sequence). Trimming cost V 3 bases and J 3 bases; bases outside gene matches: 8. This CDR3 is CASSFFSGGYNQPQHF. For the CDR3, the DNA is TGTGCCAGCAGCTTTTTTTCAGGGGGTTACAATCAGCCCCAGCATTTT.

J is TRBJ2-7 and V is TRBV28; D remains ambiguous. The CDR3 totals 14 residues. V was cut by 10 bases and J by 2 bases, with 18 bases left in between. The V gene's germline CDR1 is MDHEN and CDR2 SYDVKM. CDR3 DNA: TGTGCCACCTCGGACGAAATCCTAACCTACGAGCAGTACTTC. Its translation is CATSDEILTYEQYF.

The sample holds many counts of this clonotype. This chain joins TRBV9 and TRBJ2-5, with TRBD2 identical over 13 bases. The CDR3 is 15 amino acids. V gave up 4 bases and J gave up 7 bases; unmatched junction bases: 7. Germline V gives CDR1 SGDLS, CDR2 YYNGEE. CDR3 amino acids: CASSPTSGGSGTQYF. The CDR3 bases are TGTGCCAGCAGCCCGACTAGCGGGGGGTCAGGGACCCAGTACTTC.

This clonotype was counted many times. The chain recombines TRBV12-3 or TRBV12-4 with TRBJ1-1, with D maybe TRBD1 (6 bases). The CDR3 has 14 amino acids. V lost 5 bases and J lost 1, with 11 bases in between. In nucleotides, the CDR3 is TGTGCCAGCAGTCAGCCGACAGGGAACACTGAAGCTTTCTTT. Residues: CASSQPTGNTEAFF.

The table lists this clonotype with many counts. CDR3 nucleotide sequence: TGTGCCAGCAGTGGGCTAGCCTACAATGAGCAGTTCTTC. Amino acids: CASSGLAYNEQFF. The chain uses TRBV2 and TRBJ2-1; no reliable D call. The V gene's germline CDR1 is SNHLY and CDR2 FYNNEI. The V end lost 4 bases, the J end lost 2 bases, and 6 bases lay between the germline ends. The CDR3 covers 13 residues.

The chain combines TRBV7-9 with TRBJ1-1, with D unresolved. V was trimmed by 1 base and J by 5 bases, leaving 14 bases between them. The V gene's germline CDR1 is SEHNR and CDR2 FQNEAQ (reference sequence). CDR3 length: 15 amino acids. The CDR3 region is CASSLVADPGTEAFF. The DNA of the CDR3 is TGTGCCAGCAGCTTAGTGGCAGACCCCGGGACTGAAGCTTTCTTT.

The J gene is TRBJ2-5, the V gene TRBV7-2, with D possibly matching TRBD2 (7 bases). The germline V gene has CDR1 SGHTA and CDR2 FQGNSA. CDR3 length equals 16 residues. V was trimmed by 5 bases and J by 7 bases, leaving 23 bases between them. The CDR3 loop reads CASSPAGGRVVGTQYF. The CDR3 DNA reads TGTGCCAGCAGCCCGGCCGGGGGGCGGGTAGTGGGGACCCAGTACTTC.

This clonotype was counted many times. V gene TRBV3-1 combines with J gene TRBJ1-2; 8 nucleotides agree with TRBD1. Germline loops: CDR1 LGHDT, CDR2 YNNKEL (reference sequence). The CDR3 is 14 residues long. Trimming removed 2 bases from V and 4 bases from J; junction bases left unmatched: 3. CDR3 loop: CASSQRTGRYGYTF. The CDR3 region has the DNA TGTGCCAGCAGCCAACGGACAGGGCGCTATGGCTACACCTTC.